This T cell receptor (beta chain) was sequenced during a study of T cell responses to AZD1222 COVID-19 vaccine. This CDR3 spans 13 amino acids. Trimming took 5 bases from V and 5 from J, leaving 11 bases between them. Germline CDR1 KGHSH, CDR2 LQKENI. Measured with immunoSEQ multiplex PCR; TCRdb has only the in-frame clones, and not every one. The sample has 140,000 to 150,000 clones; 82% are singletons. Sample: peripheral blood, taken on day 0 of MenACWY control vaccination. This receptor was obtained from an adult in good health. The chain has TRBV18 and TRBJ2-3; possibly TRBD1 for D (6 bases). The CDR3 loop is CASSGLQGDTQYF. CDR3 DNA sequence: TGTGCCAGCTCAGGTTTACAGGGAGATACGCAGTATTTT.